These 20 T cell receptor beta chains share one sample of origin, sequenced in a study of blood T cells in healthy people across ages. A second PCR of about 6 to 11 cycles used a sample-barcoded 5' primer and a J-beta primer mix. TCRdb redid the calling of the 5' RACE reads with MiXCR, one entry per CDR3 protein. This sample has hundreds of thousands of distinct CDR3 sequences, with roughly 41% found just once. What was sequenced was blood. Every receptor here comes from a man at least 80 years old in good health.

The CDR3, as DNA: TGTGCCAGCAGCCCTCTTGTAGCGGGAGAGGACACCGGGGAGCTGTTTTTT. As protein: CASSPLVAGEDTGELFF. The rearrangement links TRBV11-2 to TRBJ2-2; 9 nucleotides match TRBD2. The ends lost 5 bases at V and 3 bases at J; junction bases unmatched: 10. Per the germline V gene, CDR1 is SGHAT and CDR2 is FQNNGV. The CDR3 has 17 amino acids.

V usage is TRBV7-2 and J usage is TRBJ2-3, with D perhaps TRBD2 (6 bases). Trimming removed 8 bases from V and 10 bases from J, with 19 bases in between. The CDR3 covers 13 residues. Germline lookup yields CDR1 SGHTA and CDR2 FQGNSA. CDR3 coding DNA: TGTGCCAGCGCTCGGGCGGGGTTCCCTTCGCAGTATTTT. Translation: CASARAGFPSQYF.

The chain is built from TRBV9 and TRBJ2-7; tentative D call: TRBD1 (6 bases). V was pared by 0 bases and J by 1 base, with 8 bases between. The germline gives CDR1 SGDLS, CDR2 YYNGEE. This CDR3 is 14 amino acids long. CDR3 amino acids: CASSVGDTSYEQYF. In DNA, the CDR3 is TGTGCCAGCAGCGTAGGGGACACTTCCTACGAGCAGTACTTC. The variable domain in full, completed from reference TRBV9 and TRBJ2-7, reads DSGVTQTPKHLITATGQRVTLRCSPRSGDLSVYWYQQSLDQGLQFLIQYYNGEERAKGNILERFSAQQFPDLHSELNLSSLELGDSALYFCASSVGDTSYEQYFGPGTRLTVT.

This clonotype was recorded a few times. The CDR3: CASSLQGIKQYF. In nucleotides, the CDR3 is TGTGCCAGCAGCTTACAGGGAATAAAGCAGTACTTC. The chain links TRBV6-2 or TRBV6-3 to TRBJ2-7; a weak D match, TRBD1 (6 bases). Trimming removed 6 bases from V and 8 bases from J, with 14 bases in between. This CDR3 has 12 amino acids. Germline lookup yields CDR1 MNHEY and CDR2 SVGEGT.

At least ten counts were recorded for this clonotype. The rearrangement joins TRBV6-1 to TRBJ1-5, with a weak D call TRBD1 (5 bases). Germline CDR1 reads MNHNS; CDR2 reads SASEGT. Deletions cut 4 bases from V and 0 bases from J, with 10 bases between. This CDR3 has 15 residues. CDR3 sequence (DNA): TGTGCCAGCAGTGTGACAGCTTATAGCAATCAGCCCCAGCATTTT. Translation: CASSVTAYSNQPQHF.

The genes are TRBV5-4 and TRBJ2-3, with TRBD1 matching over 7 bases. This CDR3 region has 16 residues. The J segment lost 4 bases and the V segment lost 0 bases, leaving 8 bases of the junction unmatched. Germline assignment: CDR1 SGHNT and CDR2 YYREEE (reference sequence). Here the CDR3 DNA reads TGTGCCAGCAGCTTGGGTAGGGGGCCTCTGTCAGATACGCAGTATTTT. It is translated as CASSLGRGPLSDTQYF.

This clonotype came up many times. This chain links TRBV5-1 with TRBJ2-5; weak D call: TRBD1 (6 bases). Germline loops: CDR1 SGHRS, CDR2 YFSETQ. The germline V and J ends were trimmed by 2 bases and 2 bases, with 10 bases remaining between them. The CDR3 has 14 residues. The CDR3 region is CASSFQGSQETQYF. For the CDR3, the DNA is TGCGCCAGCAGCTTCCAGGGGTCGCAAGAGACCCAGTACTTC.

This clonotype was detected only a few times. This rearrangement joins TRBV27 to TRBJ2-3; 9 nucleotides line up with TRBD1. Germline V CDR1 and CDR2: MNHEY, SMNVEV (reference sequence). With 6 bases clipped from V and 4 bases from J, the junction kept 11 bases outside the gene matches. The CDR3 has 16 residues. The CDR3 is CASSREGQGHADTQYF. Written as DNA, the CDR3 is TGTGCCAGCAGCCGAGAGGGACAGGGTCACGCAGATACGCAGTATTTT.

The table lists this clonotype with many counts. The V call is TRBV29-1, the J call TRBJ1-4; 8 nucleotides line up with TRBD1. This CDR3 is built from 14 residues. The V segment lost 4 bases and the J segment 6 bases; nucleotides outside the gene matches: 7. Per the germline V gene, CDR1 is SQVTM and CDR2 is ANQGSEA. This chain's CDR3 is CSVVVRGRDEKLFF. For the CDR3, the DNA is TGCAGCGTTGTTGTCAGGGGGCGGGATGAAAAACTGTTTTTT.

This clonotype is a singleton in its sample. J is TRBJ2-5 and V is TRBV24-1, with 10 bases identical to TRBD1. CDR3 length equals 15 residues. J gave up 4 bases and V 5 bases, and 6 bases lay outside the gene matches. Germline values: CDR1 KGHDR, CDR2 SFDVKD. Here the CDR3 DNA reads TGTGCCACCAGTGTTGACAGGGGGCAATCAGAGACCCAGTACTTC. Translated, it gives CATSVDRGQSETQYF.

This clonotype turned up a few times. The CDR3: CASSYLGTPQPQHF. CDR3 sequence (DNA): TGTGCCAGCAGTTACTTGGGGACACCCCAGCCCCAGCATTTT. This chain joins TRBV6-2 or TRBV6-3 and TRBJ1-5, with D perhaps TRBD1 (6 bases). Germline loops: CDR1 MNHEY, CDR2 SVGEGT. The CDR3 is 14 residues long. Trimming removed 1 base from V and 7 bases from J, with 11 bases in between.

In the case of this clonotype: A much larger clone lies a single base off, so this may be a read error. The chain couples TRBV6-2 or TRBV6-3 to TRBJ2-5, with D possibly TRBD2 on 5 matching bases. The CDR3 has 11 residues. Per germline, CDR1 MNHEY and CDR2 SVGEGT. The CDR3 DNA reads TGTGTCAGCAGTCCGCTCTGGGAGCAGTACTTC. Amino acid sequence: CVSSPLWEQYF.

V gene TRBV3-1 combines with J gene TRBJ2-5, with 9 bases identical to TRBD2. J lost 4 bases, V lost 1 base, and 10 bases had no gene match. Germline loops: CDR1 LGHDT, CDR2 YNNKEL (reference sequence). The CDR3 consists of 17 residues. In nucleotides, the CDR3 is TGTGCCAGCAGCCAAGTTTTAGAAGCGGGGGGCGCAGAGACCCAGTACTTC. Translation gives CASSQVLEAGGAETQYF.

The V gene is TRBV5-1, the J gene TRBJ2-3; TRBD1 or TRBD2 may be the D gene (5 bases each). Trimming took 5 bases from V and 3 from J, leaving 13 bases between them. The germline gives CDR1 SGHRS, CDR2 YFSETQ. CDR3 size: 14 residues. The CDR3 DNA is TGCGCCAGCAGTGGGACGGAAAAAACAGATACGCAGTATTTT. Its translation: CASSGTEKTDTQYF.

This clonotype was picked up many times. The genes are TRBV29-1 and TRBJ2-1; 9 nucleotides agree with TRBD1. This CDR3 region has 13 residues. The V gene end was trimmed by 7 bases and the J gene end by 8 bases; junction bases not matched to a gene: 9. Germline V gives CDR1 SQVTM, CDR2 ANQGSEA. The CDR3 DNA follows: TGCAGCGGAACCGGGACAGGGAGTGATGAGCAGTTCTTC. Protein: CSGTGTGSDEQFF.

A word on this clonotype: Compared with germline, one end of the junction differs, possibly owing to a read error. V gene TRBV28 combines with J gene TRBJ2-7; a possible D gene is TRBD1 (6 bases). The CDR3 extends over 11 amino acids. Germline V gene lookup returns CDR1 MDHEN and CDR2 SYDVKM. The CDR3 region is CTSSATGKQYF. The CDR3 bases are TGTACCAGCAGTGCCACAGGGAAGCAGTACTTC.

This clonotype was found many times. The CDR3 DNA sequence: TGCGCCAGCAGCCAAGATCCCGGACAGGACGGGCGCGAGCAGTACTTC. Amino acid sequence: CASSQDPGQDGREQYF. The chain couples TRBV4-1 to TRBJ2-7; 7 bases agree with TRBD1. The CDR3 has 16 amino acids. Germline lookup yields CDR1 MGHRA and CDR2 YSYEKL. J lost 6 bases, V lost 0 bases, and 11 bases had no gene match.

The V call is TRBV20-1, the J call TRBJ2-1; D not certain. Germline V gene sequence: CDR1 DFQATT, CDR2 SNEGSKA (reference sequence). The germline V and J ends were trimmed by 0 bases and 0 bases, with 9 bases remaining between them. This CDR3 comprises 15 residues. The CDR3 protein is CSARDFGYSYNEQFF. The DNA for the CDR3 is TGCAGTGCTAGAGATTTTGGGTACTCCTACAATGAGCAGTTCTTC.

This clonotype was detected only once. J is TRBJ2-1 and V is TRBV15; D is perhaps TRBD1 (5 bases). CDR1 LNHNV and CDR2 YYDKDF come from the germline V gene (reference sequence). Between the trimmed V and J ends, which lost 0 bases and 9 bases, there was a span of 15 bases. The CDR3 contains 15 residues. The CDR3 sequence: CATSRDHSARVEQFF. The DNA for the CDR3 is TGTGCCACCAGCAGAGATCATTCAGCCAGGGTTGAGCAGTTCTTC.

This chain links TRBV5-6 with TRBJ2-5; TRBD1 is a possible D gene (7 bases). The CDR3 totals 14 residues. Per the germline V gene, CDR1 is SGHDT and CDR2 is YYEEEE. V lost 4 bases to trimming and J lost 5 bases, with 15 bases between them. The CDR3 nucleotides are TGTGCCAGCAGCCATCAGGGGGGTACTGAGACCCAGTACTTC. Its protein product is CASSHQGGTETQYF.